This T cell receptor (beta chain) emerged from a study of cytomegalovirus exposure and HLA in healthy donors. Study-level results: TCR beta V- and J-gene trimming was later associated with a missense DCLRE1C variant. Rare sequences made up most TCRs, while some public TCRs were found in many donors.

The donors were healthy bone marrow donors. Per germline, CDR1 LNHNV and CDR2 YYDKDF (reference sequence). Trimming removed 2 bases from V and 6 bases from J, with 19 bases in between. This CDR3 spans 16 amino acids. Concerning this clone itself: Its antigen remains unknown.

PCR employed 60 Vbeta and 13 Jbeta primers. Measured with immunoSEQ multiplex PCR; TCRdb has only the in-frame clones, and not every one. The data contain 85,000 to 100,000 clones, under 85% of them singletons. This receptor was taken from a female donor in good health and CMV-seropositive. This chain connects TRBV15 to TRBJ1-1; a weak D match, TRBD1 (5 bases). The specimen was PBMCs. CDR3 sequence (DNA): TGTGCCACCAGCAGATCCGCTGAAGTGACAGTAGCTGAAGCTTTCTTT. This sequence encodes CATSRSAEVTVAEAFF.